These 26 T cell receptor beta chains came from one sample sequenced in a study of beta chain features in type 1 diabetes. The authors reverse transcribed all of the isolated RNA, so sequencing captured expressed TCRB transcripts. Profiling relied on immunoSEQ multiplex PCR, and the TCRdb table lists in-frame clones only, not all of them. The profile shows about 140,000 clones, around a tenth of them singletons. The sequenced sample was central memory CD4+ T cells from blood. These receptors all stem from a woman in her thirties or forties in good health.

This clone was picked up a small number of times. The chain couples TRBV6-1 to TRBJ1-1; possible D gene TRBD1, 5 bases. The length of the CDR3 is 13 residues. Germline V CDR1 and CDR2: MNHNS, SASEGT. V was clipped by 4 bases and J by 5 bases, with 11 bases between them. For the CDR3, the DNA is TGTGCCAGCAGTGCAGGGCGCTGGACTGAAGCTTTCTTT. Protein: CASSAGRWTEAFF.

This clone was recorded a few times. V usage is TRBV5-6 and J usage is TRBJ1-5, with 9 bases matching TRBD1. The CDR3 is 19 residues long. CDR1 is SGHDT and CDR2 is YYEEEE in the germline V gene. Trimming cost V 4 bases and J 1 base; bases outside gene matches: 15. CDR3 bases: TGTGCCAGCAGCCAATTAATCACAGGGGGCCTAGGAAGCAATCAGCCCCAGCATTTT. As protein: CASSQLITGGLGSNQPQHF.

The CDR3 is CASRLTSGVYQETQYF. The CDR3 DNA is TGTGCAAGTCGCTTAACTAGCGGGGTATACCAAGAGACCCAGTACTTC. V is TRBV12-2 and J is TRBJ2-5; TRBD2 is the table's D call, not checked against the DNA. TRBV12-2 is tagged as a pseudogene. This CDR3 is built from 16 residues.

The sample holds a few counts of this clone. The rearrangement links TRBV5-1 to TRBJ2-7; D is possibly TRBD2 (6 bases). The CDR3 contains 14 residues. V was trimmed by 6 bases and J by 2 bases, leaving 15 bases between them. Germline loops: CDR1 SGHRS, CDR2 YFSETQ. In DNA, the CDR3 is TGCGCCAGCACCTGGGCGACGGGGGCCTACGAGCAGTACTTC. Its protein is CASTWATGAYEQYF.

This clone was counted between two and nine times. CDR3 coding DNA: TGTGCCAGCAGTGACAGGGGTTGGAACACTGAAGCTTTCTTT. Protein product: CASSDRGWNTEAFF. The rearrangement links TRBV2 to TRBJ1-1, with D possibly matching TRBD1 (6 bases). The V end was cut by 3 bases, the J end by 1 base, with 9 bases between. The length of the CDR3 is 14 residues. CDR1 SNHLY and CDR2 FYNNEI come from the germline V gene.

V usage is TRBV19 and J usage is TRBJ2-1, with a weak D call TRBD2 (6 bases). Germline V gene data show CDR1 as LNHDA and CDR2 as SQIVND (reference sequence). Trimming removed 9 bases from V and 4 bases from J, with 13 bases in between. The length of the CDR3 is 13 residues. CDR3 protein: CASGISGYNEQFF. The DNA for the CDR3 is TGTGCCAGCGGCATTAGCGGTTACAATGAGCAGTTCTTC.

V is TRBV5-4 and J is TRBJ1-1; the match to TRBD1 covers 7 bases. Unmatched junction bases numbered 9, after V lost 4 bases and J lost 3 bases. There are 15 residues in the CDR3. Germline V lookup: CDR1 SGHNT, CDR2 YYREEE (reference sequence). DNA for the CDR3: TGTGCCAGCAGCCCCCAAGACAGGGTAGACACTGAAGCTTTCTTT. This gives the protein CASSPQDRVDTEAFF. Variable domain in full (rest from reference TRBV5-4 and TRBJ1-1): ETGVTQSPTHLIKTRGQQVTLRCSSQSGHNTVSWYQQALGQGPQFIFQYYREEENGRGNFPPRFSGLQFPNYSSELNVNALELDDSALYLCASSPQDRVDTEAFFGQGTRLTVV.

The chain has TRBV5-1 and TRBJ2-1; 11 bases match TRBD2. The CDR3 extends over 17 amino acids. The J segment lost 4 bases and the V segment lost 4 bases, leaving 10 bases of the junction unmatched. CDR1 SGHRS and CDR2 YFSETQ come from the germline V gene. CDR3 amino acids: CASSGSSGGTFYNEQFF. The DNA for the CDR3 is TGCGCCAGCAGCGGCTCTAGCGGGGGGACTTTTTACAATGAGCAGTTCTTC.

The chain recombines TRBV7-2 with TRBJ2-5, with 7 nucleotides matching TRBD1. The CDR3 is 16 amino acids. Germline assignment: CDR1 SGHTA and CDR2 FQGNSA. V lost 1 base, J lost 2 bases, and 7 bases stayed unmatched. The CDR3 here is CASSLGSGTAQETQYF. The CDR3 DNA sequence: TGTGCCAGCAGCTTAGGTTCCGGGACAGCACAAGAGACCCAGTACTTC.

In this sample, this clone turned up a few times. The chain employs TRBV13 and TRBJ2-1, with 9 bases lining up with TRBD2. The V gene end was trimmed by 5 bases and the J gene end by 6 bases; junction bases not matched to a gene: 5. CDR3 size: 14 residues. Germline V CDR1 and CDR2: PRHDT, FYEKMQ (reference sequence). The CDR3 DNA reads TGTGCCAGCAGCCGCGGGGGGGCCCCCAATGAGCAGTTCTTC. Amino acids: CASSRGGAPNEQFF. Using reference TRBV13 and TRBJ2-1 for the parts outside the CDR3, the full variable domain is AAGVIQSPRHLIKEKRETATLKCYPIPRHDTVYWYQQGPGQDPQFLISFYEKMQSDKGSIPDRFSAQQFSDYHSELNMSSLELGDSALYFCASSRGGAPNEQFFGPGTRLTVL.

This clone was observed a handful of times. The chain uses TRBV6-6 and TRBJ1-3, with D hard to call. Germline V gene sequence: CDR1 MNHNY, CDR2 SVGAGI (reference sequence). V lost 6 bases, J lost 0 bases, and 15 bases lay in between. The CDR3 runs to 16 residues. The CDR3 coding sequence is TGTGCCAGCAGCCGGTTAGGGCGGGACTCTGGAAACACCATATATTTT. Translation gives CASSRLGRDSGNTIYF.

The chain is built from TRBV5-4 and TRBJ2-2, with D possibly TRBD2 on 6 matching bases. Per germline, CDR1 SGHNT and CDR2 YYREEE (reference sequence). Trimming took 4 bases from V and 5 from J, leaving 18 bases between them. This CDR3 has 16 residues. CDR3 sequence: CASSGGAGLWTGELFF. In DNA form, the CDR3 reads TGTGCCAGCAGCGGCGGGGCAGGGCTTTGGACCGGGGAGCTGTTTTTT.

This chain uses TRBV9 with TRBJ2-2; 15 bases are a match to TRBD2. The ends lost 3 bases at V and 6 bases at J; junction bases unmatched: 6. CDR3 length: 17 residues. Germline CDR1 is SGDLS and CDR2 is YYNGEE. CDR3 nucleotide sequence: TGTGCCAGCAGCGAGGGACTAGCGGGGGGCGAGGCCGGGGAGCTGTTTTTT. It translates to CASSEGLAGGEAGELFF.

CDR3 residues: CASGQGGGVGGELFF. As DNA, the CDR3 is TGTGCCAGCGGACAGGGCGGGGGTGTAGGCGGGGAGCTGTTTTTT. The chain carries TRBV11-2 and TRBJ2-2; maybe TRBD1 (8 bases). This CDR3 is 15 amino acids long. The germline V gene has CDR1 SGHAT and CDR2 FQNNGV. V lost 8 bases, J lost 7 bases, and 20 bases lay in between.

The chain links TRBV6-1 to TRBJ1-2, with D possibly matching TRBD1 (5 bases). Trimming stripped 2 bases from V and 8 bases from J, with 15 bases between. The V gene's germline CDR1 is MNHNS and CDR2 SASEGT. This CDR3 comprises 14 residues. DNA of the CDR3: TGTGCCAGCAGTGAACCCCCCTGGGGCAGCGGCTACACCTTC. Residues: CASSEPPWGSGYTF.

There are a few counts of this clone. The V gene is TRBV7-9, the J gene TRBJ1-4; 10 nucleotides agree with TRBD1. V was pared by 4 bases and J by 6 bases, with 5 bases of the junction left unmatched. Per the germline V gene, CDR1 is SEHNR and CDR2 is FQNEAQ (reference sequence). The CDR3 consists of 15 residues. This chain's CDR3 is CASSYRDRGDEKLFF. The CDR3 nucleotides read TGTGCCAGCAGCTACCGGGACAGGGGCGATGAAAAACTGTTTTTT.

A remark on this clone: Different DNA sequences within this sample yield the same CDR3. V and J are TRBV7-2 and TRBJ2-5; D perhaps matches TRBD1 (6 bases). The germline CDR1 and CDR2 sequences are SGHTA and FQGNSA. This CDR3 spans 14 amino acids. The V gene lost 3 bases and the J gene lost 3 bases, with 11 bases spanning the gap. The CDR3 bases are TGTGCCAGCAGCTTGGGCAGGGGAAAAGAGACCCAGTACTTC. Translation: CASSLGRGKETQYF.

This clone was seen a few times. The gene calls are TRBV5-1 and TRBJ2-1; 9 positions agree with TRBD1. Germline values: CDR1 SGHRS, CDR2 YFSETQ. The CDR3 is made up of 16 amino acids. Unmatched junction bases numbered 6, after V lost 0 bases and J lost 5 bases. The CDR3 DNA is TGCGCCAGCAGCTTGGCCCTACAGGGGGCGGACAATGAGCAGTTCTTC. Protein: CASSLALQGADNEQFF. The variable domain in full, with the rest retrieved from reference TRBV5-1 and TRBJ2-1, is KAGVTQTPRYLIKTRGQQVTLSCSPISGHRSVSWYQQTPGQGLQFLFEYFSETQRNKGNFPGRFSGRQFSNSRSEMNVSTLELGDSALYLCASSLALQGADNEQFFGPGTRLTVL.

This clone came up a few times. The V and J genes are TRBV25-1 and TRBJ2-7, with D possibly matching TRBD2 (6 bases). This CDR3 is built from 16 residues. Germline V gives CDR1 MGHDK, CDR2 SYGVNS. The ends were cut back, 5 bases at V and 5 bases at J, with 22 bases in the middle. The CDR3 reads CASSFLGDGSINEQYF. CDR3 DNA: TGTGCCAGCAGTTTTCTGGGGGACGGGAGCATCAACGAGCAGTACTTC.

The genes are TRBV7-2 and TRBJ2-2, with D maybe TRBD2 (5 bases). CDR3 length: 13 amino acids. Germline V CDR1 and CDR2: SGHTA, FQGNSA. V was pared by 7 bases and J by 6 bases, with 12 bases between. CDR3 in amino acids: CASKPERPGELFF. DNA of the CDR3: TGTGCCAGCAAGCCAGAGCGGCCCGGGGAGCTGTTTTTT.

The chain links TRBV19 to TRBJ2-2; D may be TRBD1 (5 bases). Germline CDR1 reads LNHDA; CDR2 reads SQIVND (reference sequence). V shed 5 bases and J shed 4 bases, with 8 bases lying between them. The CDR3 runs to 13 residues. The CDR3 loop reads CASSPQGTGELFF. CDR3 DNA: TGTGCCAGTAGTCCGCAGGGCACCGGGGAGCTGTTTTTT.

This clone has just a few counts. V and J are TRBV28 and TRBJ1-3, with TRBD1 matching over 8 bases. This CDR3 has 15 residues. Germline CDR1 MDHEN, CDR2 SYDVKM. Germline trimming cut 5 bases from V and 8 bases from J; bases unmatched to any gene: 11. The CDR3 protein is CASSKPGQAVDTIYF. The CDR3 DNA reads TGTGCCAGCAGTAAACCGGGACAGGCCGTTGACACCATATATTTT.

Only a few counts were recorded for this clone. The chain couples TRBV29-1 to TRBJ1-6; TRBD1 might be the D (5 bases). Trimming removed 3 bases from V and 3 bases from J, with 18 bases in between. The CDR3 totals 17 residues. Germline assignment: CDR1 SQVTM and CDR2 ANQGSEA. This chain's CDR3 is CSVDRIQGRVYNSPLHF. DNA of the CDR3: TGCAGCGTTGATAGGATTCAGGGAAGGGTCTATAATTCACCCCTCCACTTT.

The CDR3 reads CASSPRGGGPQETQYF. CDR3 sequence (DNA): TGTGCCAGCTCACCACGCGGGGGAGGACCTCAAGAGACCCAGTACTTC. This rearrangement joins TRBV18 to TRBJ2-5; 7 bases are shared with TRBD2. The ends lost 1 base at V and 2 bases at J; junction bases unmatched: 7. This CDR3 has 16 residues. CDR1 is KGHSH and CDR2 is LQKENI in the germline V gene.

This clone showed up just a few times. The chain recombines TRBV14 with TRBJ1-2, with D hard to call. Germline CDR1 is SGHDN and CDR2 is FVKESK. The CDR3 contains 12 residues. Deletions cut 1 base from V and 7 bases from J, with 7 bases between. Here the CDR3 reads CASSQVRGGYTF. The CDR3 DNA is TGTGCCAGCAGCCAAGTACGAGGTGGCTACACCTTC. Complete variable domain (other parts from reference TRBV14 and TRBJ1-2): EAGVTQFPSHSVIEKGQTVTLRCDPISGHDNLYWYRRVMGKEIKFLLHFVKESKQDESGMPNNRFLAERTGGTYSTLKVQPAELEDSGVYFCASSQVRGGYTFGSGTRLTVV.

In DNA form, the CDR3 reads TGTGCCAGTAGTATATCTGGGGCAAGAGTCCAAGAGACCCAGTACTTC. It encodes CASSISGARVQETQYF. The rearrangement uses TRBV19 and TRBJ2-5; maybe TRBD1 (5 bases). This CDR3 has 16 amino acids. Germline CDR1 and CDR2: LNHDA and SQIVND (reference sequence). V was trimmed by 2 bases and J by 1 base, leaving 14 bases between them.